The 29 T cell receptor beta chains listed next were all sequenced from one sample in a study of blood T cell repertoires in COVID-19. Generated by immunoSEQ multiplex PCR, the TCRdb table keeps only in-frame clones and is missing some. There are around 26,000 clones in the sample; 70% to 90% occur only once, and 2% to 3% lies in the top ten. The sample comprised peripheral blood. These receptors were taken from a human donor in a cohort sampled during active COVID-19.

The chain couples TRBV11-3 to TRBJ2-1, with D perhaps TRBD2 (6 bases). The V and J ends lost 3 bases and 0 bases respectively, with 6 bases between them. Germline V lookup: CDR1 SGHNT, CDR2 YENEEA. This CDR3 is 14 amino acids long. CDR3 bases: TGTGCCAGCAGCTTCGGGGGCTCCTACAATGAGCAGTTCTTC. It encodes CASSFGGSYNEQFF. The whole variable domain, remainder taken from reference TRBV11-3 and TRBJ2-1, is EAGVVQSPRYKIIEKKQPVAFWCNPISGHNTLYWYLQNLGQGPELLIRYENEEAVDDSQLPKDRFSAERLKGVDSTLKIQPAELGDSAVYLCASSFGGSYNEQFFGPGTRLTVL.

This chain uses TRBV7-2 with TRBJ2-7; D possibly corresponds to TRBD1 (7 bases). Trimming removed 4 bases at V and 2 bases at J, with 9 bases between. The CDR3 runs to 13 residues. Germline values: CDR1 SGHTA, CDR2 FQGNSA. The CDR3 sequence is CASSSGGTYEQYF. The CDR3, as DNA: TGTGCCAGCAGCTCAGGGGGGACCTACGAGCAGTACTTC.

This clone has more than one count but fewer than ten. This chain connects TRBV6-5 to TRBJ2-2; no clear D. Germline V gives CDR1 MNHEY, CDR2 SVGAGI. This CDR3 comprises 13 residues. V lost 6 bases and J lost 6, with 11 bases in between. The chain's CDR3 is CASRTHGPGELFF. The CDR3 bases are TGTGCCAGCAGGACCCATGGGCCCGGGGAGCTGTTTTTT.

The J gene is TRBJ1-6, the V gene TRBV7-9, with D uncertain. Germline values: CDR1 SEHNR, CDR2 FQNEAQ (reference sequence). V lost 3 bases, J lost 7 bases, and 10 bases lay in between. This CDR3 has 14 amino acids. CDR3 in DNA: TGTGCCAGCAGCTTTTCCCGTCCCAATTCACCCCTCCACTTT. This codes for CASSFSRPNSPLHF.

J is TRBJ1-2 and V is TRBV5-1; 8 positions match TRBD1. With 0 bases clipped from V and 2 bases from J, the junction kept 3 bases outside the gene matches. Germline V CDR1 and CDR2: SGHRS, YFSETQ. The CDR3 has 15 amino acids. In DNA, the CDR3 is TGCGCCAGCAGCTTGGATGGACAGGGCAACTATGGCTACACCTTC. Translating gives CASSLDGQGNYGYTF.

This chain uses TRBV3-1 (or the pseudogene TRBV3-2) with TRBJ2-2, with TRBD1 as a possible D gene (6 bases). Germline V CDR1 and CDR2: LGHDT, YNNKEL (reference sequence). The CDR3 loop spans 16 amino acids. With 6 bases removed from V and 0 bases from J, the gap between germline ends came to 14 bases. The CDR3 DNA reads TGTGCCAGCAGGCACAGGGACCGATCGAACACCGGGGAGCTGTTTTTT. This translates into CASRHRDRSNTGELFF.

This clone was counted a single time. The rearrangement joins TRBV3-1 (or the pseudogene TRBV3-2) to TRBJ2-7; 8 nucleotides agree with TRBD1. The CDR3 contains 14 residues. J lost 6 bases, V lost 5 bases, and 9 bases had no gene match. In germline, CDR1 is LGHDT, CDR2 YNNKEL (reference sequence). The CDR3 loop reads CASSYRRGPSEQYF. The CDR3 nucleotides read TGTGCCAGCAGCTACCGCAGGGGGCCCTCCGAGCAGTACTTC.

The chain joins TRBV12-3 or TRBV12-4 to TRBJ2-7; 7 bases line up with TRBD2. Trimming removed 3 bases from V and 4 bases from J; junction bases left unmatched: 3. CDR3 length equals 13 residues. The CDR3 DNA follows: TGTGCCAGCAGTTTGCGGGGGATGTACGAGCAGTACTTC. It codes for CASSLRGMYEQYF.

The sample holds one count of this clone. The chain uses TRBV4-3 and TRBJ1-1; D is perhaps TRBD1 (6 bases). Germline V CDR1 and CDR2: LGHNA, YSLEER. The V gene lost 0 bases and the J gene lost 5 bases, with 13 bases spanning the gap. CDR3 length: 15 amino acids. The CDR3 reads CASSQDSQGWTEAFF. The CDR3 DNA follows: TGCGCCAGCAGCCAAGATTCACAGGGATGGACTGAAGCTTTCTTT.

The V call is TRBV10-3, the J call TRBJ2-5; 8 positions agree with TRBD1. Germline CDR1 is ENHRY and CDR2 is SYGVKD. The CDR3 runs to 16 residues. With 3 bases clipped from V and 2 bases from J, the junction kept 8 bases outside the gene matches. CDR3 sequence: CAISERTGREQETQYF. In DNA, the CDR3 is TGTGCCATCAGTGAAAGGACAGGGAGAGAGCAAGAGACCCAGTACTTC.

The table lists this clone with a count of one. The chain combines TRBV5-1 with TRBJ1-5; D unclear. Germline V CDR1 and CDR2: SGHRS, YFSETQ. This CDR3 contains 13 residues. Trimming pared 0 bases from V and 5 bases from J, leaving 6 bases between. CDR3 in amino acids: CASSLDGHQPQHF. Written as DNA, the CDR3 is TGCGCCAGCAGCTTGGACGGTCATCAGCCCCAGCATTTT.

This chain joins TRBV6-6 and TRBJ1-6; TRBD1 might be the D (5 bases). V gave up 2 bases and J gave up 5 bases, with 10 bases separating them. This CDR3 spans 15 amino acids. Germline loops: CDR1 MNHNY, CDR2 SVGAGI (reference sequence). CDR3: CASSYRAGDNSPLHF. CDR3 DNA sequence: TGTGCCAGCAGTTACCGGGCGGGGGATAATTCACCCCTCCACTTT.

The chain couples TRBV7-8 to TRBJ2-1; D is ambiguous. Germline V CDR1 and CDR2: SGHVS, FQNEAQ. CDR3 size: 13 residues. Trimming stripped 6 bases from V and 4 bases from J, with 10 bases between. This CDR3 reads CASRSDGYNEQFF. CDR3 nucleotide sequence: TGTGCCAGCAGGAGCGACGGTTACAATGAGCAGTTCTTC.

This chain connects TRBV2 to TRBJ2-5; 10 bases agree with TRBD2. Trimming cost V 4 bases and J 0 bases; bases outside gene matches: 2. Per the germline V gene, CDR1 is SNHLY and CDR2 is FYNNEI. The CDR3 spans 15 residues. CDR3 in amino acids: CASSVGLADQETQYF. The CDR3, as DNA: TGTGCCAGCAGTGTAGGACTAGCGGACCAAGAGACCCAGTACTTC. The full variable domain, in which reference TRBV2 and TRBJ2-5 provide the parts outside the CDR3, is EPEVTQTPSHQVTQMGQEVILRCVPISNHLYFYWYRQILGQKVEFLVSFYNNEISEKSEIFDDQFSVERPDGSNFTLKIRSTKLEDSAMYFCASSVGLADQETQYFGPGTRLLVL.

The chain employs TRBV5-1 and TRBJ2-7; maybe TRBD1 (5 bases). The germline V gene has CDR1 SGHRS and CDR2 YFSETQ. The CDR3 covers 14 residues. Trimming left V 0 bases short and J 6 bases short, with 13 bases between. The CDR3 region is CASSLEGAPGEQYF. The CDR3 DNA follows: TGCGCCAGCAGCTTGGAAGGGGCCCCGGGCGAGCAGTACTTC.

This chain uses TRBV24-1 with TRBJ1-1; a weak D match, TRBD1 (6 bases). The CDR3 is made up of 12 amino acids. Germline values: CDR1 KGHDR, CDR2 SFDVKD. Trimming pared 9 bases from V and 11 bases from J, leaving 18 bases between. CDR3 sequence (DNA): TGTGCCACCGAACCCACGGGGGGCCCGGCTTTCTTT. Translating it yields CATEPTGGPAFF.

V and J are TRBV3-1 (or the pseudogene TRBV3-2) and TRBJ2-3; 10 bases fit TRBD2. J lost 5 bases, V lost 0 bases, and 2 bases had no gene match. This CDR3 has 15 amino acids. Per the germline V gene, CDR1 is LGHDT and CDR2 is YNNKEL (reference sequence). The CDR3 protein is CASSQEAGGQDTQYF. CDR3 DNA sequence: TGTGCCAGCAGCCAAGAAGCGGGGGGGCAAGATACGCAGTATTTT.

V usage is TRBV11-2 and J usage is TRBJ1-6; perhaps TRBD1 as D (6 bases). V was clipped by 5 bases and J by 7 bases, with 18 bases between them. The length of the CDR3 is 16 residues. Germline CDR1 SGHAT, CDR2 FQNNGV. The CDR3: CASSPRQDPGNSPLHF. The CDR3 nucleotides read TGTGCCAGCAGCCCTCGACAGGACCCGGGGAATTCACCCCTCCACTTT.

V and J are TRBV10-3 and TRBJ2-7; 9 nucleotides align to TRBD2. The germline CDR1 and CDR2 sequences are ENHRY and SYGVKD. This CDR3 comprises 15 residues. V was pared by 2 bases and J by 1 base, with 3 bases of the junction left unmatched. The CDR3 reads CAISERLAGSYEQYF. CDR3 nucleotides: TGTGCCATCAGTGAGAGGCTAGCGGGGTCCTACGAGCAGTACTTC.

This rearrangement joins TRBV4-1 to TRBJ2-7; TRBD1 matches 9 bases. CDR3 size: 16 residues. CDR1 is MGHRA and CDR2 is YSYEKL in the germline V gene. Trimming removed 0 bases from V and 4 bases from J; junction bases left unmatched: 7. The CDR3: CASSQDNQQGAYEQYF. Written as DNA, the CDR3 is TGCGCCAGCAGCCAAGACAATCAACAGGGGGCTTACGAGCAGTACTTC.

This chain uses TRBV15 with TRBJ1-5, with 10 bases fitting TRBD1. V dropped 2 bases and J dropped 7; count of bases not matched to a gene: 14. CDR1 and CDR2 from the germline V gene are LNHNV and YYDKDF (reference sequence). There are 18 residues in the CDR3. The CDR3 sequence: CATSRKTGGSGIRQPQHF. The CDR3 bases are TGTGCCACCAGCAGAAAGACAGGGGGCTCTGGCATTAGGCAGCCCCAGCATTTT.

This clone has only one observation. The chain has TRBV10-3 and TRBJ2-2; D possibly corresponds to TRBD2 (7 bases). From germline, CDR1 is ENHRY and CDR2 SYGVKD. The length of the CDR3 is 15 residues. V was clipped by 3 bases and J by 6 bases, with 14 bases between them. The CDR3 here is CAISELRGLAGELFF. Here the CDR3 DNA reads TGTGCCATCAGTGAATTGCGGGGGCTGGCCGGGGAGCTGTTTTTT.

This chain joins TRBV20-1 and TRBJ2-1; 7 bases align to TRBD2. Unmatched junction bases numbered 10, after V lost 3 bases and J lost 2 bases. The CDR3 length is 16 residues. CDR1 is DFQATT and CDR2 is SNEGSKA in the germline V gene (reference sequence). The CDR3 coding sequence is TGCAGTGCTAGTACCCCAACTGGGGGGGCCTACAATGAGCAGTTCTTC. Its protein product is CSASTPTGGAYNEQFF.

This sequence joins TRBV7-2 and TRBJ2-5; 9 bases align to TRBD2. Germline-derived CDR1 and CDR2 are SGHTA and FQGNSA. The CDR3 has 15 amino acids. V lost 3 bases and J lost 2; bases outside the gene matches: 4. CDR3 protein: CASSFQRGEQETQYF. As DNA, the CDR3 is TGTGCCAGCAGCTTCCAGCGGGGGGAACAAGAGACCCAGTACTTC. The complete variable domain, with remaining parts taken from reference TRBV7-2 and TRBJ2-5, reads GAGVSQSPSNKVTEKGKDVELRCDPISGHTALYWYRQSLGQGLEFLIYFQGNSAPDKSGLPSDRFSAERTGGSVSTLTIQRTQQEDSAVYLCASSFQRGEQETQYFGPGTRLLVL.

The DNA for the CDR3 is TGCGCCAGCAGCTTGGGTGGGACACCGTGGCAAGAGACCCAGTACTTC. Translation: CASSLGGTPWQETQYF. The chain has TRBV5-1 and TRBJ2-5, with D possibly matching TRBD1 (6 bases). Trimming shortened V by 0 bases and J by 2 bases, and 14 bases separated the two germline ends. This CDR3 contains 16 residues. The germline V gene encodes CDR1 SGHRS and CDR2 YFSETQ.

This sequence joins TRBV19 and TRBJ2-1, with 11 bases lining up with TRBD2. V lost 5 bases to trimming and J lost 0 bases; unmatched junction nucleotides: 6. This CDR3 contains 17 residues. CDR1 LNHDA and CDR2 SQIVND come from the germline V gene (reference sequence). CDR3 sequence: CASSPGLAAPSYNEQFF. DNA of the CDR3: TGTGCCAGTAGTCCGGGACTAGCGGCTCCCTCCTACAATGAGCAGTTCTTC. Combining the CDR3 with reference TRBV19 and TRBJ2-1 gives the whole variable domain DGGITQSPKYLFRKEGQNVTLSCEQNLNHDAMYWYRQDPGQGLRLIYYSQIVNDFQKGDIAEGYSVSREKKESFPLTVTSAQKNPTAFYLCASSPGLAAPSYNEQFFGPGTRLTVL.

The chain has TRBV10-3 and TRBJ2-5, with 10 bases matching TRBD2. The J segment lost 4 bases and the V segment lost 11 bases, leaving 7 bases of the junction unmatched. Germline CDR1 and CDR2: ENHRY and SYGVKD. The CDR3 contains 13 residues. In DNA, the CDR3 is TGTGCCTCCGAGCGGGGGGGTGGAGAGACCCAGTACTTC. Its protein product is CASERGGGETQYF.

The gene calls are TRBV5-1 and TRBJ2-5, with TRBD1 as a possible D gene (6 bases). Germline CDR1 and CDR2: SGHRS and YFSETQ. Trimming pared 3 bases from V and 4 bases from J, leaving 19 bases between. This CDR3 region has 16 residues. For the CDR3, the DNA is TGCGCCAGCAGCTCACTTAATCCCCAGGGGTCAGAGACCCAGTACTTC. Translated, it gives CASSSLNPQGSETQYF.

The rearrangement links TRBV5-1 to TRBJ2-7; maybe TRBD1 (6 bases). There are 14 residues in the CDR3. CDR1 is SGHRS and CDR2 is YFSETQ in the germline V gene. Between the trimmed V and J ends, which lost 1 base and 2 bases, there was a span of 10 bases. DNA for the CDR3: TGCGCCAGCAGCTTGACGACAGGACCCTACGAGCAGTACTTC. Translated, it gives CASSLTTGPYEQYF.